This TCR beta chain was obtained from a study of siplizumab effects on memory and regulatory T cells. TCRdb's copy holds only in-frame clones and misses some; the assay was immunoSEQ multiplex PCR. Of about 69,000 clones listed, 88% are singletons. Turning to this clone: Its matching antigen is unknown.

CDR3 size: 14 residues. The junction had 7 bases not matched to a gene; V was cut back by 4 bases and J by 7 bases. CDR1 is WNHNN, CDR2 SYGVQD, per germline (reference sequence). General study findings and limits: Treg origin accounted for an average of 68.8% of mappable alloreactive CD4+ clones with siplizumab and under 30% in controls. Siplizumab led to significantly less abundant alloreactive sequences that could be traced back to unstimulated CD4+ memory cells. It was never confirmed that proliferating Tregs from siplizumab cultures were suppressive. Naive T cells, seemingly more diverse than memory cells, seemed major alloresponse contributors.

This receptor was identified in a human donor in good health. The sequenced material came from Tregs sorted from blood. The rearrangement uses TRBV10-1 and TRBJ1-5; 7 bases are shared with TRBD1. DNA of the CDR3: TGCGCCAGCAGTGGGGACAGAGGAGGGCAGCCCCAGCATTTT. Translating gives CASSGDRGGQPQHF.